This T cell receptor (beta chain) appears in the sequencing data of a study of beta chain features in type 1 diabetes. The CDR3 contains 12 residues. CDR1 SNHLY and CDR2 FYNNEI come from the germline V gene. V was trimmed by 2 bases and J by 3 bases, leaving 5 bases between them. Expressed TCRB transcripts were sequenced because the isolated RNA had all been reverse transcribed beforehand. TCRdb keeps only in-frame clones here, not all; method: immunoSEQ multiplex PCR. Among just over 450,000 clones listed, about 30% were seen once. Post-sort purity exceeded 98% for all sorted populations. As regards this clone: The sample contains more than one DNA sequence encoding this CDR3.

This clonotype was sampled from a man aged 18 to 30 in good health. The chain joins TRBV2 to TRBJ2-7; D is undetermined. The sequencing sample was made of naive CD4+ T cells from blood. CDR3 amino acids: CASSELGYEQYF. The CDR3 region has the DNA TGTGCCAGCAGTGAATTAGGCTACGAGCAGTACTTC.